The 14 T cell receptor beta chains below all came from one sample that was sequenced in a study of post-analysis software for immune sequencing data (dated by TCRdb to 2015 to 2017). The paper as a whole reports these results and caveats: Significantly higher frequencies in patients than in controls were found for about 5 TRBV segments, including TRBV5-6, TRBV5-1 and TRBV20-1.

No antigen has been assigned to these receptors. Receptors were amplified or captured by PCR. For sequencing, an Illumina HiSeq 2500 was employed. Unique molecular identifiers were incorporated into TCR beta cDNA libraries to reduce PCR and sequencing biases. The public reads were quality trimmed at Q25 with fastp and then assembled into clones with MiXCR by TCRdb, keeping productive beta chains. Rows matching on CDR3 protein sequence are summarized as one entry with the most common DNA and genes. Within this sample are some 370,000 distinct CDR3 sequences, with roughly 30% of them counted one time only. Roughly 13% of the sample is held by the ten biggest clonotypes. The sample comprised blood. The receptors come from a girl aged 5-17 years with multiple sclerosis.

This clonotype was picked up a small number of times. This chain uses TRBV7-2 with TRBJ1-2; TRBD1 matches at 9 bases. Germline-derived CDR1 and CDR2 are SGHTA and FQGNSA. CDR3 size: 15 residues. V was clipped by 5 bases and J by 6 bases; unmatched bases: 10. The CDR3 nucleotides read TGTGCCAGCAGCCTCCAAGCGGGACAGGGCAATGGCTACACCTTC. Encoded protein: CASSLQAGQGNGYTF.

With regard to this clonotype: At one end the junction does not follow the germline gene, possibly because of a read error. The chain recombines TRBV6-5 with TRBJ2-7; possible D gene TRBD2, 6 bases. Germline V gene data show CDR1 as MNHEY and CDR2 as SVGAGI. This CDR3 contains 14 residues. CDR3: CACSYGGKGYEQYF. The CDR3 DNA is TGTGCCTGCAGTTATGGGGGGAAGGGGTACGAGCAGTACTTC.

J is TRBJ2-7 and V is TRBV7-9; 7 bases align to TRBD1. After removal of 2 bases from V and 5 bases from J, the junction contained 9 bases not matched to a gene. Germline V gene sequence: CDR1 SEHNR, CDR2 FQNEAQ (reference sequence). CDR3 length: 15 amino acids. The CDR3 nucleotides are TGTGCCAGCAGCTTATCCGGGACAGTACTTCACGAGCAGTACTTC. It translates to CASSLSGTVLHEQYF.

This chain links TRBV5-6 with TRBJ2-1, with D unclear. The CDR3 contains 13 residues. Trimming removed 4 bases from V and 2 bases from J, with 7 bases in between. Looked up from germline, CDR1 is SGHDT and CDR2 is YYEEEE. CDR3 nucleotide sequence: TGTGCCAGCAGCCCCCGGCCCTACAATGAGCAGTTCTTC. Translating gives CASSPRPYNEQFF.

J is TRBJ2-2 and V is TRBV11-2; 12 nucleotides align to TRBD2. The CDR3 has 17 residues. The germline V gene has CDR1 SGHAT and CDR2 FQNNGV. After removal of 3 bases from V and 8 bases from J, the junction contained 10 bases not matched to a gene. CDR3 sequence reads: CASSFGLAGGHKGELFF. CDR3 nucleotides: TGTGCCAGCAGCTTTGGGCTAGCGGGGGGGCATAAAGGGGAGCTGTTTTTT.

This clonotype was seen a handful of times. J is TRBJ2-3 and V is TRBV29-1; D unresolved. V shed 3 bases and J shed 2 bases, with 15 bases lying between them. Per the germline V gene, CDR1 is SQVTM and CDR2 is ANQGSEA. The CDR3 sequence is 15 residues long. The CDR3 bases are TGCAGCGTTGAGGACCAGGACGTATCCACAGATACGCAGTATTTT. Its translation is CSVEDQDVSTDTQYF.

The chain carries TRBV7-2 and TRBJ2-3, with TRBD2 matching 13 bases. In germline, CDR1 is SGHTA, CDR2 FQGNSA. The V segment lost 1 base and the J segment 2 bases; nucleotides outside the gene matches: 6. This CDR3 region has 18 residues. CDR3 region: CASSLEFTSGGATDTQYF. In DNA, the CDR3 is TGTGCCAGCAGCTTAGAGTTTACTAGCGGGGGGGCCACAGATACGCAGTATTTT. Supplemented by reference TRBV7-2 and TRBJ2-3, the full variable domain reads GAGVSQSPSNKVTEKGKDVELRCDPISGHTALYWYRQSLGQGLEFLIYFQGNSAPDKSGLPSDRFSAERTGGSVSTLTIQRTQQEDSAVYLCASSLEFTSGGATDTQYFGPGTRLTVL.

This clonotype was seen only a few times. In DNA form, the CDR3 reads TGCAGTGCTAGAGTGGGACAGGGGACAAGTGGCTACACCTTC. Residues: CSARVGQGTSGYTF. The rearrangement uses TRBV20-1 and TRBJ1-2; 10 bases line up with TRBD1. From germline, CDR1 is DFQATT and CDR2 SNEGSKA (reference sequence). This CDR3 is 14 amino acids long. V dropped 1 base and J dropped 7; count of bases not matched to a gene: 6.

This clonotype has more than one count but fewer than ten. CDR3 sequence reads: CASSRGWVNPSATNEKLFF. The DNA of the CDR3 is TGTGCCAGCAGTCGTGGGTGGGTGAACCCGTCTGCAACTAATGAAAAACTGTTTTTT. The chain recombines TRBV25-1 with TRBJ1-4; no definite D call. This CDR3 comprises 19 residues. Germline V gives CDR1 MGHDK, CDR2 SYGVNS. V lost 5 bases and J 0 bases, leaving 22 bases between the germline ends. Complete variable domain (other parts from reference TRBV25-1 and TRBJ1-4): EADIYQTPRYLVIGTGKKITLECSQTMGHDKMYWYQQDPGMELHLIHYSYGVNSTEKGDLSSESTVSRIRTEHFPLTLESARPSHTSQYLCASSRGWVNPSATNEKLFFGSGTQLSVL.

This clonotype has a single count. The gene calls are TRBV7-2 and TRBJ2-7; 10 bases map to TRBD2. J gave up 3 bases and V 5 bases, and 7 bases lay outside the gene matches. The CDR3 is 15 amino acids. Germline V gives CDR1 SGHTA, CDR2 FQGNSA. The DNA of the CDR3 is TGTGCCAGCAGCCCACTAGCGGGGAGATTCTACGAGCAGTACTTC. This codes for CASSPLAGRFYEQYF.

The J gene is TRBJ2-7, the V gene TRBV27; D not certain. Trimming removed 2 bases at V and 2 bases at J, with 7 bases between. Germline assignment: CDR1 MNHEY and CDR2 SMNVEV (reference sequence). The CDR3 loop spans 13 amino acids. The CDR3 loop is CASSLKRTYEQYF. CDR3 coding DNA: TGTGCCAGCAGTTTAAAAAGGACCTACGAGCAGTACTTC.

The chain combines TRBV12-3 or TRBV12-4 with TRBJ1-5; 9 nucleotides align to TRBD1. The CDR3 sequence is 15 residues long. With 6 bases clipped from V and 6 bases from J, the junction kept 9 bases outside the gene matches. The CDR3 here is CASRRTGGAGQPQHF. In nucleotides, the CDR3 is TGTGCCAGCAGGCGAACAGGGGGCGCGGGTCAGCCCCAGCATTTT.

This clonotype was seen more than once but under ten times. The chain joins TRBV20-1 to TRBJ2-1; D is undetermined. Germline V gives CDR1 DFQATT, CDR2 SNEGSKA (reference sequence). The CDR3 length is 14 residues. The CDR3: CSALTKQSVNEQFF. In DNA, the CDR3 is TGCAGCGCCCTCACCAAGCAGAGCGTCAATGAGCAGTTCTTC.

This clonotype was detected a few times. The CDR3 sequence is CASSGRTGGTGEKLFF. The CDR3, as DNA: TGTGCCAGCAGCGGAAGGACAGGAGGTACAGGAGAAAAACTGTTTTTT. The chain carries TRBV6-2 or TRBV6-3 and TRBJ1-4; TRBD1 matches at 7 bases. The germline gives CDR1 MNHEY, CDR2 SVGEGT. This CDR3 is built from 16 residues. J lost 8 bases, V lost 6 bases, and 15 bases had no gene match.